The entry below describes one T cell receptor beta chain. Its antigen is not identified. This sample was included in a study of identical twins. General study points: The study found weaker excess twin sharing in beta out-of-frame sequences. In zero-insertion analyses, partial confounding could arise from invariant MAIT and iNKT cells.

One entry per CDR3 protein, called by TCRdb with MiXCR from the 5' RACE reads. The data show about 530,000 distinct CDR3 sequences, 20% to 25% seen once. This CDR3 is built from 17 residues. Germline V gene sequence: CDR1 MGHRA, CDR2 YSYEKL. With 0 bases clipped from V and 7 bases from J, the junction kept 11 bases outside the gene matches. These same data were also listed under a study on yellow fever vaccine responses in identical twins.

The receptor's source is a woman younger than 30 in good health. The chain carries TRBV4-1 and TRBJ2-1; 8 positions agree with TRBD2. The sample was CD4+ T cells sorted from blood. In nucleotides, the CDR3 is TGCGCCAGCAGCCAAGAGGGGTCTCGGGGGGGTAGGAATGAGCAGTTCTTC. Its translation is CASSQEGSRGGRNEQFF.